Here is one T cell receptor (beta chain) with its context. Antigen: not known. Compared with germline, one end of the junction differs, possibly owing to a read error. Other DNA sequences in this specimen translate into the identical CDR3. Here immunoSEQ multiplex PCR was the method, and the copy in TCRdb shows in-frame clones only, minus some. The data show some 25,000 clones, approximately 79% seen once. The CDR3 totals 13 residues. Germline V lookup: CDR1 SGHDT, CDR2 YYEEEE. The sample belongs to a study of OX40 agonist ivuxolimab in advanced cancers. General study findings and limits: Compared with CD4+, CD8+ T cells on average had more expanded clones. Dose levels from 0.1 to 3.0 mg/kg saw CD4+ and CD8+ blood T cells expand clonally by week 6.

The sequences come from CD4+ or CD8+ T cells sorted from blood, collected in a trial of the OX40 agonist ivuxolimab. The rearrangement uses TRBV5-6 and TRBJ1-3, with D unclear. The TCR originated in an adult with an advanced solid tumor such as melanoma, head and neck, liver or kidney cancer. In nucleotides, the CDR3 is TGCGCCAGCAGCTTAGACGCTGGAAACACCATATATTTT. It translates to CASSLDAGNTIYF.